These 12 T cell receptor beta chains were sequenced from one sample in a study of T cell responses to AZD1222 COVID-19 vaccine. Some clones are missing from TCRdb's copy, which holds only in-frame ones; the method was immunoSEQ multiplex PCR. Of around 100,000 clones listed, about 87% are singletons. The sequencing used peripheral blood, collected on day 0 of AZD1222 vaccination. The receptors shown here come from an adult in good health.

V is TRBV29-1 and J is TRBJ2-2; D uncertain. CDR1 and CDR2 (germline): SQVTM, ANQGSEA. This CDR3 spans 14 amino acids. With 2 bases removed from V and 5 bases from J, the gap between germline ends came to 12 bases. The CDR3 protein is CSVEQWEGTGELFF. As DNA, the CDR3 is TGCAGCGTTGAACAGTGGGAAGGAACCGGGGAGCTGTTTTTT.

This clone has only a few counts. The chain employs TRBV19 and TRBJ2-2; 9 bases map to TRBD1. Germline loops: CDR1 LNHDA, CDR2 SQIVND (reference sequence). This CDR3 region has 16 residues. With V trimmed by 4 bases and J by 4 bases, 7 bases remained unmatched. CDR3 in amino acids: CASSKNRGRPTGELFF. The CDR3 nucleotides are TGTGCCAGTAGTAAAAACAGGGGGCGCCCCACCGGGGAGCTGTTTTTT.

The chain couples TRBV4-3 to TRBJ2-3, with 8 bases fitting TRBD2. This CDR3 comprises 16 residues. The V gene's germline CDR1 is LGHNA and CDR2 YSLEER. The V and J ends lost 2 bases and 3 bases, in that order; junction bases with no gene match: 7. The CDR3 spells CASSQKGLGMTDTQYF. The CDR3 DNA follows: TGCGCCAGCAGCCAAAAGGGACTAGGGATGACAGATACGCAGTATTTT.

This chain joins TRBV7-2 and TRBJ2-1, with 13 bases lining up with TRBD2. Losses at the gene ends were 5 bases for V and 7 bases for J; bases not matched to a gene: 5. The CDR3 spans 15 residues. The germline V gene encodes CDR1 SGHTA and CDR2 FQGNSA. This CDR3 reads CASSPTSGRGNEQFF. Here the CDR3 DNA reads TGTGCCAGCAGCCCTACTAGCGGGAGGGGGAATGAGCAGTTCTTC. The variable domain in full, with the rest retrieved from reference TRBV7-2 and TRBJ2-1, is GAGVSQSPSNKVTEKGKDVELRCDPISGHTALYWYRQSLGQGLEFLIYFQGNSAPDKSGLPSDRFSAERTGGSVSTLTIQRTQQEDSAVYLCASSPTSGRGNEQFFGPGTRLTVL.

This sequence joins TRBV5-1 and TRBJ2-3, with no clear D. The CDR3 length is 13 residues. Per germline, CDR1 SGHRS and CDR2 YFSETQ. V was cut by 4 bases and J by 2 bases, with 8 bases left in between. The DNA for the CDR3 is TGCGCCAGCAGCGACCACCTCACAGATACGCAGTATTTT. Its protein is CASSDHLTDTQYF.

This clone was seen only a few times. This chain uses TRBV10-3 with TRBJ2-2; D unresolved. The CDR3 runs to 12 residues. The ends were cut back, 8 bases at V and 0 bases at J, with 4 bases in the middle. Per the germline V gene, CDR1 is ENHRY and CDR2 is SYGVKD. CDR3 nucleotides: TGTGCCATCGGTCCGAACACCGGGGAGCTGTTTTTT. This codes for CAIGPNTGELFF.

This clone was observed a handful of times. The chain combines TRBV18 with TRBJ2-1, with 8 bases aligning to TRBD2. This CDR3 spans 15 amino acids. Germline CDR1 reads KGHSH; CDR2 reads LQKENI. V lost 6 bases to trimming and J lost 5 bases; unmatched junction nucleotides: 9. The CDR3 DNA is TGTGCCAGCTCCCAACGGCTAGCGGGTGACAATGAGCAGTTCTTC. Protein sequence: CASSQRLAGDNEQFF.

CDR3 protein: CASSFGGDYGYTF. DNA of the CDR3: TGCGCCAGCAGCTTCGGGGGAGACTATGGCTACACCTTC. The chain recombines TRBV5-1 with TRBJ1-2; D possibly corresponds to TRBD1 (5 bases). Germline assignment: CDR1 SGHRS and CDR2 YFSETQ. The CDR3 runs 13 residues. V shed 2 bases and J shed 3 bases, with 8 bases lying between them.

The chain employs TRBV4-1 and TRBJ1-2, with 8 bases that match TRBD1. The CDR3 runs to 14 residues. The V gene end was trimmed by 4 bases and the J gene end by 3 bases; junction bases not matched to a gene: 4. Germline CDR1 reads MGHRA; CDR2 reads YSYEKL. The CDR3 loop reads CASSRGQGDYGYTF. The CDR3 DNA reads as TGCGCCAGCAGCCGAGGACAGGGAGACTATGGCTACACCTTC.

This clone was recorded only once. J is TRBJ2-7 and V is TRBV13, with 8 bases identical to TRBD1. The CDR3 totals 18 residues. With V trimmed by 1 base and J by 1 base, 12 bases remained unmatched. Germline V gene sequence: CDR1 PRHDT, CDR2 FYEKMQ (reference sequence). CDR3 residues: CASSLAGGTGGGSYEQYF. In nucleotides, the CDR3 is TGTGCCAGCAGCTTAGCAGGGGGGACAGGAGGAGGGTCCTACGAGCAGTACTTC.

The gene calls are TRBV11-2 and TRBJ1-5, with D hard to call. Trimming removed 0 bases from V and 11 bases from J, with 14 bases in between. CDR3 size: 14 residues. Germline V gives CDR1 SGHAT, CDR2 FQNNGV. CDR3 coding DNA: TGTGCCAGCAGCTTAGATCGAGGAGTTGGGGCCCAGCATTTT. Amino acid sequence: CASSLDRGVGAQHF. The full variable domain, its missing parts supplied by reference TRBV11-2 and TRBJ1-5, is EAGVAQSPRYKIIEKRQSVAFWCNPISGHATLYWYQQILGQGPKLLIQFQNNGVVDDSQLPKDRFSAERLKGVDSTLKIQPAKLEDSAVYLCASSLDRGVGAQHFGDGTRLSIL.

The chain is built from TRBV5-1 and TRBJ2-3; 10 bases fit TRBD2. Germline V gene lookup returns CDR1 SGHRS and CDR2 YFSETQ. V lost 5 bases, J lost 6 bases, and 6 bases stayed unmatched. This CDR3 has 14 residues. The DNA of the CDR3 is TGCGCCAGCAGGCTAGCGGGAGTCAGGGATACGCAGTATTTT. Residues: CASRLAGVRDTQYF.